These 14 T cell receptor beta chains share one sample of origin, sequenced in a study of blood T cell repertoires in COVID-19. TCRdb's copy holds only in-frame clones and misses some; the assay was immunoSEQ multiplex PCR. The repertoire includes fewer than 60,000 clones, around 80% of them detected once, and 13% sits in the top ten. The sample was peripheral blood. The origin of the receptors is a woman of 80 years or more with acute or convalescent COVID-19.

The V gene is TRBV2, the J gene TRBJ1-1; TRBD1 might be the D (5 bases). This CDR3 is built from 14 residues. Germline CDR1 reads SNHLY; CDR2 reads FYNNEI. The V end lost 3 bases, the J end lost 1 base, and 9 bases lay between the germline ends. The CDR3, as DNA: TGTGCCAGCAGTGAGGGGCAGCCGAACACTGAAGCTTTCTTT. It codes for CASSEGQPNTEAFF.

The chain recombines TRBV3-1 (or the pseudogene TRBV3-2) with TRBJ2-2; the D gene is possibly TRBD2 (6 bases). This CDR3 region has 17 residues. V lost 0 bases, J lost 5 bases, and 16 bases lay in between. Germline CDR1 LGHDT, CDR2 YNNKEL (reference sequence). The CDR3 DNA reads as TGTGCCAGCAGCCAAGATTCAGGAGGGGTCGGGACCGGGGAGCTGTTTTTT. Translated: CASSQDSGGVGTGELFF.

The chain combines TRBV7-2 with TRBJ2-3, with 9 bases fitting TRBD2. V gave up 5 bases and J gave up 5 bases; unmatched junction bases: 11. The CDR3 runs to 16 residues. Germline-derived CDR1 and CDR2 are SGHTA and FQGNSA. The CDR3 nucleotides read TGTGCCAGCAGCCTGCGGGGGGGACCTACCATAGATACGCAGTATTTT. This translates into CASSLRGGPTIDTQYF. Full variable domain (outside the CDR3, taken from reference TRBV7-2 and TRBJ2-3): GAGVSQSPSNKVTEKGKDVELRCDPISGHTALYWYRQSLGQGLEFLIYFQGNSAPDKSGLPSDRFSAERTGGSVSTLTIQRTQQEDSAVYLCASSLRGGPTIDTQYFGPGTRLTVL.

The chain is built from TRBV5-1 and TRBJ2-7, with TRBD1 identical over 8 bases. This CDR3 spans 17 amino acids. In germline, CDR1 is SGHRS, CDR2 YFSETQ. V trimming: 4 bases; J trimming: 1 base; junction bases outside the gene matches: 13. In DNA form, the CDR3 reads TGCGCCAGCAGCCGGGGCTCCAGGGGGCCCGGGTCCTACGAGCAGTACTTC. This codes for CASSRGSRGPGSYEQYF.

This clone was detected only once. The rearrangement links TRBV11-2 to TRBJ2-6, with TRBD2 as a possible D gene (6 bases). Per the germline V gene, CDR1 is SGHAT and CDR2 is FQNNGV. The CDR3 contains 15 residues. Trimming cost V 5 bases and J 2 bases, with 10 bases left between them. The CDR3 reads CASSHGGAGANVLTF. CDR3 in DNA: TGTGCCAGCAGCCACGGAGGGGCTGGGGCCAACGTCCTGACTTTC. The full variable domain, with the rest looked up from reference TRBV11-2 and TRBJ2-6, is EAGVAQSPRYKIIEKRQSVAFWCNPISGHATLYWYQQILGQGPKLLIQFQNNGVVDDSQLPKDRFSAERLKGVDSTLKIQPAKLEDSAVYLCASSHGGAGANVLTFGAGSRLTVL.

This chain connects TRBV30 to TRBJ1-5; D is unclear. V was shortened by 3 bases and J by 5 bases, with 8 bases between the two germline ends. Germline loops: CDR1 GTSNPN, CDR2 SVGIG (reference sequence). This CDR3 region has 12 residues. The CDR3 spells CAWSAMDQPQHF. CDR3 DNA sequence: TGTGCCTGGAGCGCGATGGATCAGCCCCAGCATTTT. Full variable domain (remainder filled in from reference TRBV30 and TRBJ1-5): SQTIHQWPATLVQPVGSPLSLECTVEGTSNPNLYWYRQAAGRGLQLLFYSVGIGQISSEVPQNLSASRPQDRQFILSSKKLLLSDSGFYLCAWSAMDQPQHFGDGTRLSIL.

The chain couples TRBV7-8 to TRBJ2-7; 10 positions agree with TRBD2. The germline V gene has CDR1 SGHVS and CDR2 FQNEAQ. The junction had 10 bases not matched to a gene; V was cut back by 6 bases and J by 2 bases. The CDR3 consists of 16 residues. In DNA form, the CDR3 reads TGTGCCAGCAGTCGACCCGGAAGCGGGGGGGCCTACGAGCAGTACTTC. Amino acid sequence: CASSRPGSGGAYEQYF.

V gene TRBV4-1 combines with J gene TRBJ1-2; unclear D gene. Germline values: CDR1 MGHRA, CDR2 YSYEKL. This CDR3 has 16 amino acids. V was trimmed by 0 bases and J by 2 bases, leaving 13 bases between them. CDR3 protein: CASSQEGLQRNYGYTF. DNA of the CDR3: TGCGCCAGCAGCCAAGAGGGCCTACAGAGAAACTATGGCTACACCTTC.

Remarks on this clone: Compared with germline, one end of the junction differs, possibly owing to a read error. The chain has TRBV7-7 and TRBJ2-1, with D maybe TRBD1 (6 bases). The CDR3 loop spans 16 amino acids. Germline values: CDR1 SSHAT, CDR2 FNYEAQ (reference sequence). The CDR3 loop reads CASSLGASRSYNEQFF. Here the CDR3 DNA reads TGTGCTAGCAGCTTGGGGGCTAGCCGATCCTACAATGAGCAGTTCTTC.

The chain has TRBV10-1 and TRBJ2-7; 7 nucleotides line up with TRBD2. Germline-derived CDR1 and CDR2 are WNHNN and SYGVQD (reference sequence). V dropped 6 bases and J dropped 4; count of bases not matched to a gene: 6. The CDR3 spans 13 residues. CDR3 DNA sequence: TGCGCCAGCAGGACCGGGACTAAGTACGAGCAGTACTTC. The encoded protein is CASRTGTKYEQYF.

The chain has TRBV6-5 and TRBJ1-2, with 11 positions matching TRBD1. The junction had 1 base not matched to a gene; V was cut back by 2 bases and J by 5 bases. The CDR3 contains 14 residues. Germline V gives CDR1 MNHEY, CDR2 SVGAGI. The CDR3 loop reads CASSYGQGAYGYTF. The CDR3 DNA is TGTGCCAGCAGTTACGGACAGGGGGCATATGGCTACACCTTC.

The gene calls are TRBV10-3 and TRBJ2-1, with TRBD2 identical over 11 bases. The CDR3 runs 15 residues. Germline CDR1 is ENHRY and CDR2 is SYGVKD. The trim removed 5 bases at V and 9 bases at J, leaving 9 bases unmatched. The CDR3 loop is CAISHPGLADSEQFF. The CDR3 nucleotides read TGTGCCATCAGTCATCCGGGACTAGCGGATAGTGAGCAGTTCTTC.

This clone came up once. CDR3 sequence reads: CASGKGQASYEQYF. In DNA form, the CDR3 reads TGTGCCAGCGGAAAAGGACAGGCCTCCTACGAGCAGTACTTC. V gene TRBV2 combines with J gene TRBJ2-7; 7 nucleotides line up with TRBD1. CDR1 is SNHLY and CDR2 is FYNNEI in the germline V gene. V dropped 8 bases and J dropped 0; count of bases not matched to a gene: 7. The CDR3 loop spans 14 amino acids.

V is TRBV29-1 and J is TRBJ2-3; 7 bases line up with TRBD1. Germline lookup yields CDR1 SQVTM and CDR2 ANQGSEA. The CDR3 length is 14 residues. V lost 4 bases to trimming and J lost 2 bases; unmatched junction nucleotides: 6. CDR3 sequence (DNA): TGCAGCGTTGCGGACAGGACCACCACAGATACGCAGTATTTT. Translation gives CSVADRTTTDTQYF.